This entry describes one TCR beta chain. The target antigen is unknown. The CDR3 consists of 12 residues. Germline V gene lookup returns CDR1 SEHNR and CDR2 FQNEAQ (reference sequence). The sample is drawn from a study of T cells expressing NK-cell markers. Researchers built TCR beta cDNA using 5'RACE template switching with UMIs. No DNA is given; TCRdb re-called the 5' RACE reads and lists each CDR3 protein once. This sample lists about 160,000 distinct CDR3 sequences; its ten largest clones have roughly 18%. Study results and caveats: In several donors, dominant clonotypes made up about 25-60.1% of CD3+CD56-NKG2C+ cells.

The V gene is TRBV7-9, the J gene TRBJ2-5; the D call from TCRdb, TRBD1, cannot be confirmed without DNA. The sample comprised blood T cells: a sorted CD56 or NKG2C T cell subset, CD4+ or CD8+ T cells, or bulk PBMC T cells (not recorded which). This receptor was taken from a woman aged 18-70 years in good health. The CDR3 spells CASSSTAETQYF.